The sequence of this T cell receptor (beta chain) was determined in a study of control samples from healthy donors and cancer patients. Profiled with immunoSEQ multiplex PCR; TCRdb holds only in-frame clones, not every one. The sample has about 160,000 clones; nearly 96% are singletons. This CDR3 comprises 12 residues. Trimming pared 2 bases from V and 5 bases from J, leaving 6 bases between. Looked up from germline, CDR1 is SEHNR and CDR2 is FQNEAQ (reference sequence). The receptor was derived from a woman in her thirties in good health. The chain has TRBV7-9 and TRBJ2-5; D is uncertain. Input material: blood. The CDR3 here is CASSLRSETQYF. Written as DNA, the CDR3 is TGTGCCAGCAGCTTACGCAGTGAGACCCAGTACTTC.